This TCR beta chain was identified during a study of T cells in Graves' hyperthyroidism and ophthalmopathy. Overall study context: Peripheral blood specimens were obtained at initial diagnosis, prior to any treatment.

The CDR3 totals 15 residues. J lost 7 bases, V lost 7 bases, and 7 bases had no gene match. Germline V gives CDR1 SGHRS, CDR2 YFSETQ. Researchers amplified the TCR beta CDR3 regions from RNA transcripts. In the first-round RT-PCR of the TCR CDR3, the HTBI primer set was used. TCRdb recomputed calls from the multiplex PCR reads with MiXCR, one row per CDR3 protein. The data show about 640,000 distinct CDR3 sequences, about a fifth seen once. The chain combines TRBV5-1 with TRBJ2-2; 13 bases line up with TRBD2. Sample: blood. The sequence was collected from a man aged 25 to 40 with Graves' ophthalmopathy. CDR3 amino acids: CASGQTSGRSGELFF. The CDR3 DNA reads TGCGCCAGCGGCCAGACTAGCGGGAGGAGCGGGGAGCTGTTTTTT.